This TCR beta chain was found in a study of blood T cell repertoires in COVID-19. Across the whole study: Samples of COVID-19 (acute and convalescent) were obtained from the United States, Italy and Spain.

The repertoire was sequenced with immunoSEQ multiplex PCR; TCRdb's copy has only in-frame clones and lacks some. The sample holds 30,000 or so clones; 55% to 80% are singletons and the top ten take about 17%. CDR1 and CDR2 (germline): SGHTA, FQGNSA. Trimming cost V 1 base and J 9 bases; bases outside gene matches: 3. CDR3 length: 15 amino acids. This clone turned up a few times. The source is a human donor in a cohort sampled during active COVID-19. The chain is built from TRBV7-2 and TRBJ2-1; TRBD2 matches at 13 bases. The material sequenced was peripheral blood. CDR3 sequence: CASSLGTSGSSEQFF. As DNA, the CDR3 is TGTGCCAGCAGCTTAGGGACTAGCGGGAGCTCTGAGCAGTTCTTC. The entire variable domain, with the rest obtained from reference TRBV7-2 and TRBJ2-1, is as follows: GAGVSQSPSNKVTEKGKDVELRCDPISGHTALYWYRQSLGQGLEFLIYFQGNSAPDKSGLPSDRFSAERTGGSVSTLTIQRTQQEDSAVYLCASSLGTSGSSEQFFGPGTRLTVL.